This entry describes one T cell receptor beta chain. The sample belongs to a study of blood T cell repertoires in COVID-19. On the study more broadly: Sites across the United States, Italy and Spain contributed samples from acute and convalescent COVID-19.

Participant age was roughly 18 to 95 years, and participants resided in fewer than 25 US areas. Participants' own reports of clinical history determined their cohort assignment. Among Cohort 3 donors, those recovered had two negative PCRs, clearance, or symptom resolution. Profiling relied on immunoSEQ multiplex PCR, and the TCRdb table lists in-frame clones only, not all of them. The repertoire holds some 330,000 clones, with 75% to 90% as singletons. Source material: PBMCs or T cells enriched from blood (not recorded which). The clonotype was recovered from a woman aged 50 to 60 who had recovered from COVID-19.

CDR3 in DNA: TGTGCCAGCAGCATCCTTAGAGGGGAGGCTGAAGCTTTCTTT. Encoded protein: CASSILRGEAEAFF. The V call is TRBV2, the J call TRBJ1-1; perhaps TRBD1 as D (5 bases). Trimming stripped 6 bases from V and 6 bases from J, with 17 bases between. Germline values: CDR1 SNHLY, CDR2 FYNNEI. The CDR3 loop spans 14 amino acids.